The sequence of this T cell receptor beta chain was determined in a study of cytomegalovirus exposure and HLA in healthy donors. Study context: Early on, a data release was issued that held roughly 86 million unique TCRs from HLA-typed donors.

The PCR employed 60 Vbeta primers together with 13 Jbeta primers. Produced via immunoSEQ multiplex PCR; TCRdb's table is partial and in-frame only. The sample lists about 80,000 clones, approximately 62% occurring once. CDR1 ENHRY and CDR2 SYGVKD come from the germline V gene. V gave up 0 bases and J gave up 1 base, with 4 bases separating them. The CDR3 totals 13 residues. Findings and limits, study-wide: The authors listed 180 or so TCR beta chains as cytomegalovirus-associated. Later work showed greater clonal expansion in HLA-associated TCR beta chains than in equally common others.

This clone was seen a few times. Its matching antigen is unknown. This receptor was taken from a male donor in good health and CMV-seropositive. The chain has TRBV10-3 and TRBJ2-7; D not certain. The source material was PBMCs. CDR3 residues: CAISESRSYEQYF. The CDR3 DNA is TGTGCCATCAGTGAGTCGCGATCCTACGAGCAGTACTTC.